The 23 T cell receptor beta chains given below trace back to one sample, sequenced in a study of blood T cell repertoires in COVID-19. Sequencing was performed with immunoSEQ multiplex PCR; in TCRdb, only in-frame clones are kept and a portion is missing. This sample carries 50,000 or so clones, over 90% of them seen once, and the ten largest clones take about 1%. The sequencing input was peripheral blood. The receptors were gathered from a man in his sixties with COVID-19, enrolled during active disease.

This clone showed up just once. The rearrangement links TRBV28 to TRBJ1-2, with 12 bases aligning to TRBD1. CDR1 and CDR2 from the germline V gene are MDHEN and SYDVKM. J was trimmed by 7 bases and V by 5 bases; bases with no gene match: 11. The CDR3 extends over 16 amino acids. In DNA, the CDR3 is TGTGCCAGCAGTCCCACCGGGACAGGGGGCGCCTTTGGCTACACCTTC. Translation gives CASSPTGTGGAFGYTF.

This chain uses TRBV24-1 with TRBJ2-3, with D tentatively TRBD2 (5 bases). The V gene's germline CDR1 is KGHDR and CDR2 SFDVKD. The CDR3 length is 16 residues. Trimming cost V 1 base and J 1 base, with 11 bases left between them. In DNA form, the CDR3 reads TGTGCCACCAGTGATTTTGTCGCGGGTGGCACAGATACGCAGTATTTT. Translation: CATSDFVAGGTDTQYF.

The CDR3 protein is CSVVGAATRAQHF. DNA of the CDR3: TGCAGCGTTGTTGGTGCCGCCACTCGGGCCCAGCATTTT. The chain couples TRBV29-1 to TRBJ1-5; D is uncertain. Germline-derived CDR1 and CDR2 are SQVTM and ANQGSEA. The germline V and J ends were trimmed by 4 bases and 11 bases, with 18 bases remaining between them. The CDR3 has 13 amino acids.

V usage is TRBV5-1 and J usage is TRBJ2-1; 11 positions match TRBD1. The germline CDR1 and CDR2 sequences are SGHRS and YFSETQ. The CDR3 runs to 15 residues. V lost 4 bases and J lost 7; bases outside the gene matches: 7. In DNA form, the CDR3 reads TGCGCCAGCAGCCTAAGGACAGGGGGCGAAAATGAGCAGTTCTTC. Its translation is CASSLRTGGENEQFF.

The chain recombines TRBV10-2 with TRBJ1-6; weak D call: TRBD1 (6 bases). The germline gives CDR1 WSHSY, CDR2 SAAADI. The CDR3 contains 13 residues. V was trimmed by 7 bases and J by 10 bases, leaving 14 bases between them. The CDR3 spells CASTSGEGSPLHF. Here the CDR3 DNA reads TGCGCCAGCACATCAGGGGAAGGATCACCCCTCCACTTT.

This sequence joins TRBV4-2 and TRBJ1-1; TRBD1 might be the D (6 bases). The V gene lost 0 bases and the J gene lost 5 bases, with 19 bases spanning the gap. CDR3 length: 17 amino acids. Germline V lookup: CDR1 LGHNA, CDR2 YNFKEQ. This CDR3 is CASSQDLIGVGGTEAFF. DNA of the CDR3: TGTGCCAGCAGCCAAGATCTTATTGGAGTAGGGGGAACTGAAGCTTTCTTT.

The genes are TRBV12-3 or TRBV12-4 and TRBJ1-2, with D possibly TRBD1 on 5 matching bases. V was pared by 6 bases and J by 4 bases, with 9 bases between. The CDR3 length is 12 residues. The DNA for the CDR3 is TGTGCCAGCAGGGGGACTTTCTATGGCTACACCTTC. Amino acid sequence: CASRGTFYGYTF.

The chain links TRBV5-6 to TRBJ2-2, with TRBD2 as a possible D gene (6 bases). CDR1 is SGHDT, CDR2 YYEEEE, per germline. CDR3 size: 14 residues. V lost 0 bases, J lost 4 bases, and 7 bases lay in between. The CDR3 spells CASSLGRVTGELFF. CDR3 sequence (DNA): TGTGCCAGCAGCTTGGGGAGGGTCACCGGGGAGCTGTTTTTT.

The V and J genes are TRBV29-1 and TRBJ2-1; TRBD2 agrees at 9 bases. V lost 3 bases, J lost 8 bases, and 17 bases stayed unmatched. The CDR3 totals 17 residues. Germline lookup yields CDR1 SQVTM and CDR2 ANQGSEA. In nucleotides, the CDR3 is TGCAGCGTTGAGTCCCTCAATAGCGGGAGACAAGGCGATGAGCAGTTCTTC. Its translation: CSVESLNSGRQGDEQFF.

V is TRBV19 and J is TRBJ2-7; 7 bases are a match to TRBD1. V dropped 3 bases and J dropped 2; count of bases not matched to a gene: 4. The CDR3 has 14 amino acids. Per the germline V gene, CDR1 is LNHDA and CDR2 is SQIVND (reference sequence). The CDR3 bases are TGTGCCAGTAGTATTTGGGACAGCCCCTACGAGCAGTACTTC. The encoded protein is CASSIWDSPYEQYF.

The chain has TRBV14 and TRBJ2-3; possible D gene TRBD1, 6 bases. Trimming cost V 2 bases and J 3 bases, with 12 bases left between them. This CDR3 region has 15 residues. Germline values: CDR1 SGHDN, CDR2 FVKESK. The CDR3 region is CASSQKGVATDTQYF. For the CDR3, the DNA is TGTGCCAGCAGCCAAAAGGGGGTAGCGACAGATACGCAGTATTTT.

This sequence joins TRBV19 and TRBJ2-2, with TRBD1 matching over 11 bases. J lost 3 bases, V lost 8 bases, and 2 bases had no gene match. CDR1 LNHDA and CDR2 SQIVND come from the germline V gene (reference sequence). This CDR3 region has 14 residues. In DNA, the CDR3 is TGTGCCAGTCGGACAGGGGGCGACACCGGGGAGCTGTTTTTT. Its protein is CASRTGGDTGELFF.

CDR3 sequence (DNA): TGTGCCATCAGTTTAATAACCGGGACAGGCGGAACTAACTATGGCTACACCTTC. Translating gives CAISLITGTGGTNYGYTF. The gene calls are TRBV10-3 and TRBJ1-2; 8 bases map to TRBD1. The CDR3 extends over 18 amino acids. V was pared by 5 bases and J by 0 bases, with 14 bases of the junction left unmatched. Germline lookup yields CDR1 ENHRY and CDR2 SYGVKD.

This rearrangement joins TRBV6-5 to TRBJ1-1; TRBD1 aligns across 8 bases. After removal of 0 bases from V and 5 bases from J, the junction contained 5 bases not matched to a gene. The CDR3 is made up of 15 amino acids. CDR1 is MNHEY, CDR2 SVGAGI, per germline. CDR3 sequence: CASSYSNRGGTEAFF. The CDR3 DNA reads TGTGCCAGCAGTTACTCGAACAGGGGGGGAACTGAAGCTTTCTTT.

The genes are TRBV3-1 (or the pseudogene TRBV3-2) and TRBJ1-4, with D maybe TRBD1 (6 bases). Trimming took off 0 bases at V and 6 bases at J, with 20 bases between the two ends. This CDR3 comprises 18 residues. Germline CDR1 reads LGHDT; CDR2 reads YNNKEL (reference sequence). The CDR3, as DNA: TGTGCCAGCAGCCAAGATCCGAGACGGGGGGGCTCGGATGAAAAACTGTTTTTT. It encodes CASSQDPRRGGSDEKLFF.

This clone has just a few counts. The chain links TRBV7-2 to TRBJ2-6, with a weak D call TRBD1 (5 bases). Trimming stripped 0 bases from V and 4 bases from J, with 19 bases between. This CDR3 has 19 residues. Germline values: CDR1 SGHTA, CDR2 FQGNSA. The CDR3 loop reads CASSLALGGSRGGANVLTF. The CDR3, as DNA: TGTGCCAGCAGCTTAGCTTTAGGCGGTTCTAGGGGAGGGGCCAACGTCCTGACTTTC. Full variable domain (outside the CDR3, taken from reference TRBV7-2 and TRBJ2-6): GAGVSQSPSNKVTEKGKDVELRCDPISGHTALYWYRQSLGQGLEFLIYFQGNSAPDKSGLPSDRFSAERTGGSVSTLTIQRTQQEDSAVYLCASSLALGGSRGGANVLTFGAGSRLTVL.

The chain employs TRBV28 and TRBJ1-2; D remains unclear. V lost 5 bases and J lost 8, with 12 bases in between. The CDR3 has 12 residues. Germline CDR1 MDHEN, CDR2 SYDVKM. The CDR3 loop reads CASSSGRTGYTF. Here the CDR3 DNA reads TGTGCCAGCAGTAGTGGGAGGACCGGCTACACCTTC.

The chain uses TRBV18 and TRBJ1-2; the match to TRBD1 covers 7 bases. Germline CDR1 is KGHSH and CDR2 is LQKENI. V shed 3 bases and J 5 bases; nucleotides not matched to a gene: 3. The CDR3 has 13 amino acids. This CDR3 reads CASSPGTDYGYTF. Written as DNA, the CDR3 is TGTGCCAGCTCACCCGGGACAGATTATGGCTACACCTTC.

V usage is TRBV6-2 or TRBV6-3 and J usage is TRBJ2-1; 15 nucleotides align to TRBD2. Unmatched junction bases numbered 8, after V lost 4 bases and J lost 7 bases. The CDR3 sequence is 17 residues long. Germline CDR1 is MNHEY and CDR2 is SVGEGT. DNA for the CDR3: TGTGCCAGCAGTTGGGGACTAGCGGGAGGTAAGCGGAATGAGCAGTTCTTC. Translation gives CASSWGLAGGKRNEQFF.

In DNA, the CDR3 is TGCGCCAGCAGCCCCCCCCCGGGAGCGGGGGCGGCAGATACGCAGTATTTT. Protein product: CASSPPPGAGAADTQYF. This rearrangement joins TRBV4-1 to TRBJ2-3; TRBD2 agrees at 8 bases. This CDR3 has 17 residues. CDR1 and CDR2 from the germline V gene are MGHRA and YSYEKL. V trimming: 4 bases; J trimming: 4 bases; junction bases outside the gene matches: 13.

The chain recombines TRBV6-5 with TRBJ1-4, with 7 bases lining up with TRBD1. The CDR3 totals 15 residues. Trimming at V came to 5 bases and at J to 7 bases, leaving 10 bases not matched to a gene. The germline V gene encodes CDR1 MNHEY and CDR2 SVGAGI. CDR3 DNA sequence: TGTGCCAGCAGTCCAGACAGGGTGGGGGGTGAAAAACTGTTTTTT. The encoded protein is CASSPDRVGGEKLFF.

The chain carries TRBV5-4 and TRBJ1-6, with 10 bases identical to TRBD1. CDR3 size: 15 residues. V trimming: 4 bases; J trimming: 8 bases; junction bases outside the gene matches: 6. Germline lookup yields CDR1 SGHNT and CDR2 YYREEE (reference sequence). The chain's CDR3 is CASSRPGQGHSPLHF. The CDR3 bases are TGTGCCAGCAGCCGACCGGGACAGGGGCATTCACCCCTCCACTTT.

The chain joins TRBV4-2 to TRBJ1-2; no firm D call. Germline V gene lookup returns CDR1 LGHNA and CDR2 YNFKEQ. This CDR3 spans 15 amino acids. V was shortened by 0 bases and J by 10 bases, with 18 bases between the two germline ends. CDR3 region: CASSQDRGYTNDYTF. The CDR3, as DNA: TGTGCCAGCAGCCAAGATCGGGGATACACAAATGACTACACCTTC.